Below, one T cell receptor (beta chain) is given with its context. Its antigen is unknown. Clones were read by immunoSEQ multiplex PCR, and TCRdb kept only the in-frame ones, dropping some. In the table there are approximately 74,000 clones, over 80% of which are singletons. The data originate from a study of OX40 agonist ivuxolimab in advanced cancers. Study in general: Under the entry rules, prior anti-PD-1, anti-PD-L1 or anti-CTLA-4 therapy was allowed, and 40% had some.

Study observations and caveats: Normalized expansion of T-cell clones was also low for some nonresponders.

Germline CDR1 reads MGHRA; CDR2 reads YSYEKL. This CDR3 region has 14 residues. The V and J ends lost 0 bases and 5 bases respectively, with 8 bases between them. Here the sequenced sample was CD4+ or CD8+ T cells sorted from blood, taken in a trial of the OX40 agonist ivuxolimab. The sequence was collected from an adult with an advanced solid tumor such as melanoma, head and neck, liver or kidney cancer. The V call is TRBV4-1, the J call TRBJ1-3; D gene ambiguous. This CDR3 reads CASSQDSSRNTIYF. Here the CDR3 DNA reads TGCGCCAGCAGCCAAGATAGCAGCAGAAACACCATATATTTT.